This T cell receptor (beta chain) emerged from a study of cytomegalovirus exposure and HLA in healthy donors. Points from the study as a whole: Accurate prediction of most subjects' HLA-A and HLA-B alleles from TCR beta sequences was reported. A later analysis showed that HLA-associated TCR beta chains had undergone more clonal expansion than equally common others. TCR beta V- and J-gene trimming was later associated with a missense DCLRE1C variant. Upon later analysis, TCR association rates were observed to vary by HLA locus, being highest for DRB1 and lowest for HLA-C.

Details on this clone: Its antigen remains unknown.

Per the germline V gene, CDR1 is SGHVS and CDR2 is FQNEAQ. The CDR3 has 14 residues. V dropped 1 base and J dropped 5 bases, with 11 bases sitting between them. PCR amplification relied on 60 Vbeta primers (plus 13 Jbeta primers). The table came from immunoSEQ multiplex PCR; TCRdb's copy has only in-frame clones and leaves some out. The sample lists 200,000 or so clones, 65% to 85% seen once, with less than 6% in the top ten. The source is a woman aged 30 to 39 in good health and CMV-seropositive. The genes are TRBV7-8 and TRBJ1-1, with D perhaps TRBD1 (6 bases). What was sequenced was PBMCs. CDR3 sequence reads: CASSLEQGGTEAFF. The CDR3 bases are TGTGCCAGCAGCTTAGAACAGGGAGGGACTGAAGCTTTCTTT.